These T cell receptor beta chains were read from a single sample in a study of siplizumab effects on memory and regulatory T cells. The data were produced by immunoSEQ multiplex PCR, yet TCRdb's version contains in-frame clones alone and is incomplete. The table has roughly 100,000 clones, 92% seen once. The sample was CD4+ T cells sorted from blood. The source of these receptors is a human donor in good health. Both conserved end residues are part of each CDR3. D genes are given only for firm matches. The size entry is marked missing in some rows and otherwise reads once, few, many or a size class.

CDR3 DNA,CDR3 protein,V gene,J gene,CDR3 length,D gene,clone size
TGTGCCAGCAGCTTCCGGGGGAGGACTAGCGGGGTTAGTGAGCAGTTCTTC,CASSFRGRTSGVSEQFF,TRBV5-4,TRBJ2-1,17,TRBD2,-
TGTGCCAGCAGCCAAGGATTATACAATGAGCAGTTCTTC,CASSQGLYNEQFF,TRBV14,TRBJ2-1,13,-,-
TGTGCCACTAGGACTAGCGGCCAAGAGACCCAGTACTTC,CATRTSGQETQYF,TRBV10-3,TRBJ2-5,13,TRBD2,-
TGTGCCAGCTCACCACCTACGCAGCCCCACTACGAGCAGTACTTC,CASSPPTQPHYEQYF,TRBV18,TRBJ2-7,15,-,-
TGTGCCAGCAGCCCAAAACTCGACTTGCTCTCCTACGAGCAGTACTTC,CASSPKLDLLSYEQYF,TRBV11-2,TRBJ2-7,16,-,once
TGTGCCAGCAGCGTAGAGGCGGGGGCGAGGAATTCACCCCTCCACTTT,CASSVEAGARNSPLHF,TRBV9,TRBJ1-6,16,-,once
TGTGCCTCCCGGGGAGGCTATAATCAGCCCCAGCATTTT,CASRGGYNQPQHF,TRBV30,TRBJ1-5,13,-,-
TGTGCCAGCTCACCCTTGCGGGGACAGGAAGAGCAGTACTTC,CASSPLRGQEEQYF,TRBV18,TRBJ2-7,14,TRBD1,-
TGTGCCAGCAGTCGCCAGACAGGGAGGGCTTTCTTT,CASSRQTGRAFF,TRBV6-5,TRBJ1-1,12,TRBD1,few
TGTGCCAGCAGTTTCATGACGGCGGGAGGGCTCAAGAATGAGCAGTTCTTC,CASSFMTAGGLKNEQFF,TRBV28,TRBJ2-1,17,TRBD2,once
TGTGCCAGCAGCCAAGTGGGGACTAGCGGCTACGAGCAGTACTTC,CASSQVGTSGYEQYF,TRBV4-2,TRBJ2-7,15,TRBD2,once
TGTGCCAGCAGCTCTTACCTAGGAGAGACCCAGTACTTC,CASSSYLGETQYF,TRBV7-3,TRBJ2-5,13,-,-
TGTGCCAGCAGCCGGGACAGTAACTCTGGAAACACCATATATTTT,CASSRDSNSGNTIYF,TRBV7-2,TRBJ1-3,15,TRBD1,-
TGCGCCAGCAGCCAAAAAACGACAGGGGGAGGGATGGCTATGAACACTGAAGCTTTCTTT,CASSQKTTGGGMAMNTEAFF,TRBV4-1,TRBJ1-1,20,TRBD1,-
TGTGCCAGCAGTTACTCGTTGGGGGGCGAGGGAGGCTACACCTTC,CASSYSLGGEGGYTF,TRBV6-6,TRBJ1-2,15,-,-
TGTGCCAGCCGTAAAAGCTATGGCTACACCTTC,CASRKSYGYTF,TRBV5-6,TRBJ1-2,11,-,-
TGTGCCAGCAGCCAAAACCCCGCGGGGGACAGCACAGATACGCAGTATTTT,CASSQNPAGDSTDTQYF,TRBV4-2,TRBJ2-3,17,TRBD2,-
TGTGCCAGCAGCGCGCAGGGTGCGAACTATGGCTACACCTTC,CASSAQGANYGYTF,TRBV27,TRBJ1-2,14,-,-